This TCR beta chain appears in the sequencing data of a study of long-term antiretroviral therapy in people with HIV. Germline CDR1 and CDR2: SGHAT and FQNNGV. The length of the CDR3 is 15 residues. Between the trimmed V and J ends, which lost 5 bases and 0 bases, there was a span of 11 bases. A note on this clone: Its specificity is unknown.

Run at survey level, the immunoSEQ assay was version v3.0. TCRdb's copy holds only in-frame clones and misses some; the assay was immunoSEQ multiplex PCR. This sample has tens of thousands of clones, with 82% found just once. General study findings and limits: Post-ART, diversity grew, though it stayed under transplant donor control levels.

The sequencing here drew on unsorted PBMCs, taken 2.9 years after starting antiretroviral therapy. The rearrangement joins TRBV11-2 to TRBJ1-3; the D gene is possibly TRBD1 (6 bases). The sequence came from a man aged 45 to 65 with HIV. CDR3 bases: TGTGCCAGCAGCCTCGGACAGAACTCTGGAAACACCATATATTTT. It is translated as CASSLGQNSGNTIYF.